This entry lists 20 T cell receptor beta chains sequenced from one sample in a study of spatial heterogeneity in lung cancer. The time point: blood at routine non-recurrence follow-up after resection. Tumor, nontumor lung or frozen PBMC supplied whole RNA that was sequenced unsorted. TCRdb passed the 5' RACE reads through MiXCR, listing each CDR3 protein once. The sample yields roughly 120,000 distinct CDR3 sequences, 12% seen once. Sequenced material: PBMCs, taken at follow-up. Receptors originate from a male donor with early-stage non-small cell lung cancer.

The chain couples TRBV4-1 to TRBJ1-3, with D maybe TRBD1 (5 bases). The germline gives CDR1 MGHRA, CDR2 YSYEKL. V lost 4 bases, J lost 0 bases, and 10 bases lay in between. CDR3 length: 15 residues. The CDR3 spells CASSLQDDSGNTIYF. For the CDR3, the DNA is TGCGCCAGCAGCCTACAGGACGACTCTGGAAACACCATATATTTT.

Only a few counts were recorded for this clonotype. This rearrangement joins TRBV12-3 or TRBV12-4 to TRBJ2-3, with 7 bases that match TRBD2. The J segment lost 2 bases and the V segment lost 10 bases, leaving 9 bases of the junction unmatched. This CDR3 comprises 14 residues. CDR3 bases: TGTGCCATCAAAGGGAGGGGAAACACAGATACGCAGTATTTT. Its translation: CAIKGRGNTDTQYF.

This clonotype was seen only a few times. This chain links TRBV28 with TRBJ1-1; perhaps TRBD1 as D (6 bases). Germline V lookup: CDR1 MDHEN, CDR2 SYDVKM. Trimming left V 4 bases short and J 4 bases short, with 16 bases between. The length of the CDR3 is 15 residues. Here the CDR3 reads CASSSPPGDGTEAFF. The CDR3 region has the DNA TGTGCCAGCAGTTCCCCCCCAGGGGACGGCACTGAAGCTTTCTTT.

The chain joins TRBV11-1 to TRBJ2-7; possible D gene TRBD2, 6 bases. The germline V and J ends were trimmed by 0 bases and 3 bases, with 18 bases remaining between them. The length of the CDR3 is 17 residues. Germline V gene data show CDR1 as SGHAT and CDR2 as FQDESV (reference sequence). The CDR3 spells CASSLAARPGTLYEQYF. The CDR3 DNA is TGTGCCAGCAGCTTAGCTGCCCGGCCAGGGACTCTCTACGAGCAGTACTTC.

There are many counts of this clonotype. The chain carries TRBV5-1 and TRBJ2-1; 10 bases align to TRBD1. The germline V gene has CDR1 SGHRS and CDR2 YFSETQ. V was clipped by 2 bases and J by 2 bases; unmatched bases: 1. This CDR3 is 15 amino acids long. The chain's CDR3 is CASSFGQGAYNEQFF. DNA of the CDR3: TGCGCCAGCAGCTTCGGACAGGGGGCCTACAATGAGCAGTTCTTC.

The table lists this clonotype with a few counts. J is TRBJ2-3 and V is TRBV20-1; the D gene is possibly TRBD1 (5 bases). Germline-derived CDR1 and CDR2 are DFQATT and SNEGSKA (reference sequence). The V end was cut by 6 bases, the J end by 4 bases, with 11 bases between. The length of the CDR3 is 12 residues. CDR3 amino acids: CSARTHADTQYF. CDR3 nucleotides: TGCAGTGCAAGGACACACGCAGATACGCAGTATTTT.

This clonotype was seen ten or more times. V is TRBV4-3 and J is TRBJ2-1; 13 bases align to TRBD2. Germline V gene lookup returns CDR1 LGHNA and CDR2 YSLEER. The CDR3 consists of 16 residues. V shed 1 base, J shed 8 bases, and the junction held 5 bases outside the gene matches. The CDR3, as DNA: TGCGCCAGCAGCCAAGGTTTACTAGCGGGGGGGTATGAGCAGTTCTTC. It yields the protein CASSQGLLAGGYEQFF.

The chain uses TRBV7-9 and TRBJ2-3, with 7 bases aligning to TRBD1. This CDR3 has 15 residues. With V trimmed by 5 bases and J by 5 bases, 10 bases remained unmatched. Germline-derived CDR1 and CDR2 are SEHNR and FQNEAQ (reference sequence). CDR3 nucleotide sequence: TGTGCCAGCAGCAAAGGACAGGTGAATGGAGATACGCAGTATTTT. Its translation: CASSKGQVNGDTQYF.

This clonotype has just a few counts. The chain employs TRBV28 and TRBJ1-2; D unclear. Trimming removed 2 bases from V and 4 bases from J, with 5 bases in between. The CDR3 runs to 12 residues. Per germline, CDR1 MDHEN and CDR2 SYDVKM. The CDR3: CASSLRTYGYTF. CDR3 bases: TGTGCCAGCAGTTTAAGGACCTATGGCTACACCTTC.

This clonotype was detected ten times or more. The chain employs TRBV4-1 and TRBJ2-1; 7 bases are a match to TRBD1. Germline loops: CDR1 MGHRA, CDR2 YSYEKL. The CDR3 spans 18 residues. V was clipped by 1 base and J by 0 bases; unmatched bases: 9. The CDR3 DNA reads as TGCGCCAGCAGCCAAGTCTTGAACAGGGGTAGCTCCTACAATGAGCAGTTCTTC. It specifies CASSQVLNRGSSYNEQFF.

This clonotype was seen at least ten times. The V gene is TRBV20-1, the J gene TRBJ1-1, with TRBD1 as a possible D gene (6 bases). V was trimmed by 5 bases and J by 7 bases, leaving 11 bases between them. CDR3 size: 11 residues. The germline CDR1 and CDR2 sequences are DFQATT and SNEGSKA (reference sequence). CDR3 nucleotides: TGCAGTGCTTTGAGGACAGTTGAAGCTTTCTTT. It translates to CSALRTVEAFF.

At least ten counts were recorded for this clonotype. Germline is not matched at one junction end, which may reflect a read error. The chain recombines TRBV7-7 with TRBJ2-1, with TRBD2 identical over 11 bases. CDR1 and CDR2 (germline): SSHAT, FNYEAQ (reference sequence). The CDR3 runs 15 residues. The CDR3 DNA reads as TGTGCTAGCAGCCCCTTTAGCGGGGGGGCCTTTGAGCAGTTCTTC. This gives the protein CASSPFSGGAFEQFF.

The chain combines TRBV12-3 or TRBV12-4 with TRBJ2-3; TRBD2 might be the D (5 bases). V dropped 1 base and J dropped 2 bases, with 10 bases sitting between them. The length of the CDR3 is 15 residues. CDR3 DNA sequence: TGTGCCAGCAGTTTAGGATCCGGGAACACAGATACGCAGTATTTT. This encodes CASSLGSGNTDTQYF.

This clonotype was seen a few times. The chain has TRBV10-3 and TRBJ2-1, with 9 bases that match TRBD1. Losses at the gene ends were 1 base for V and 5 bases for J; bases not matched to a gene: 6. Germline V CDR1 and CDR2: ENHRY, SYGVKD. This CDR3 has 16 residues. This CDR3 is CAISEWTGTGNNEQFF. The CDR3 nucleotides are TGTGCCATCAGTGAGTGGACCGGGACAGGGAACAATGAGCAGTTCTTC.

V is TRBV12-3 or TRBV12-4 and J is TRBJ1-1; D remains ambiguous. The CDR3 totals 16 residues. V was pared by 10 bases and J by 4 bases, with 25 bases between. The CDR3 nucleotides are TGTGCCACCCTTTTGGGCGAGCTTCGGCGGGGCACTGAAGCTTTCTTT. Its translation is CATLLGELRRGTEAFF.

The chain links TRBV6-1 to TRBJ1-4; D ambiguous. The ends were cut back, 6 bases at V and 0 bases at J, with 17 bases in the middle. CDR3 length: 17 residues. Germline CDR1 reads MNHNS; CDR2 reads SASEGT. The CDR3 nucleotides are TGTGCCAGCAGGATGCGACGAGGCCCTACAACTAATGAAAAACTGTTTTTT. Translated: CASRMRRGPTTNEKLFF.

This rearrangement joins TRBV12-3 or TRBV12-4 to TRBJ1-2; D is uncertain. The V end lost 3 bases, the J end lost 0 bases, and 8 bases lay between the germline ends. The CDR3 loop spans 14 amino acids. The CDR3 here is CASSLRGPNYGYTF. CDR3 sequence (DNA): TGTGCCAGCAGTTTGCGGGGTCCTAACTATGGCTACACCTTC.

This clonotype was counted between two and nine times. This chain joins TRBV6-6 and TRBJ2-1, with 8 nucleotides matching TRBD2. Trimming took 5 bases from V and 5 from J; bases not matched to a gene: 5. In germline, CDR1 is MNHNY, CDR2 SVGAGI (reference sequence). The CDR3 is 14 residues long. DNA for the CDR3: TGTGCCAGCAGTCAGGGACTAGGTAACAATGAGCAGTTCTTC. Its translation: CASSQGLGNNEQFF.

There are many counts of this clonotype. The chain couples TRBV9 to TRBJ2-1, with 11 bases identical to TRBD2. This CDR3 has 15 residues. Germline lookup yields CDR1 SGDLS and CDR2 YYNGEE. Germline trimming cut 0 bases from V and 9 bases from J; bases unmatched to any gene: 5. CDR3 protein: CASSVEPSGGREQFF. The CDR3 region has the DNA TGTGCCAGCAGCGTAGAACCTAGCGGGGGGCGTGAGCAGTTCTTC.

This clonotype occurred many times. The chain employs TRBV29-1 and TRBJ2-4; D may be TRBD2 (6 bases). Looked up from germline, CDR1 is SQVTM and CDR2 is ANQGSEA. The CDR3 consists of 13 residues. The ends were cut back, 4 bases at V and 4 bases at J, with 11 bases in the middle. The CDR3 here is CSVGAGRKNIQYF. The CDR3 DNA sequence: TGCAGCGTTGGGGCGGGACGGAAAAACATTCAGTACTTC.